Listed here are 31 T cell receptor beta chains from one sample, sequenced in a study of T cells in Graves' hyperthyroidism and ophthalmopathy. From RNA transcripts, TCR beta CDR3 regions were amplified. When the TCR CDR3 underwent first-round RT-PCR, the HTBI primer set was used. TCRdb reprocessed the multiplex PCR reads with MiXCR, giving one entry per CDR3 protein. The sample yields 350,000 to 450,000 distinct CDR3 sequences, more than 12% seen once. Sequenced sample: blood. The source of these receptors is a man aged 50 to 59 with Graves' ophthalmopathy.

About this clonotype: A much larger clonotype is one base distant, so this may be a read error. V usage is TRBV7-3 and J usage is TRBJ2-2; D might be TRBD2 (6 bases). The CDR3 length is 16 residues. Germline V lookup: CDR1 SGHTA, CDR2 FQGTGA. The CDR3 bases are TGTGCCAGCGGCTTCCGTGGAGGGGTCGGTGCCGGGGAGCTGTTTTTT. This translates into CASGFRGGVGAGELFF.

This clonotype showed up many times. The chain links TRBV27 to TRBJ2-7, with 12 bases that match TRBD2. The CDR3 runs 15 residues. The V gene's germline CDR1 is MNHEY and CDR2 SMNVEV (reference sequence). The V segment lost 2 bases and the J segment 7 bases; nucleotides outside the gene matches: 6. The CDR3 loop reads CASSLELAGGGEQYF. The CDR3 DNA reads TGTGCCAGCAGTTTAGAACTAGCGGGAGGAGGTGAGCAGTACTTC.

This clonotype has ten or more counts. The chain recombines TRBV7-2 with TRBJ1-5; D not resolved. V was clipped by 5 bases and J by 7 bases, with 24 bases between them. The length of the CDR3 is 17 residues. Germline V gene data show CDR1 as SGHTA and CDR2 as FQGNSA. The CDR3 loop reads CASSVGSGMEFWQPQHF. The CDR3 DNA reads TGTGCCAGCAGCGTGGGGTCGGGAATGGAATTTTGGCAGCCCCAGCATTTT.

This clonotype has just a few counts. The J gene is TRBJ2-1, the V gene TRBV4-2; no reliable D call. Per germline, CDR1 LGHNA and CDR2 YNFKEQ. CDR3 length: 12 residues. Between the trimmed V and J ends, which lost 3 bases and 8 bases, there was a span of 8 bases. This CDR3 reads CASSQMAHEQFF. Here the CDR3 DNA reads TGTGCCAGCAGCCAGATGGCACATGAGCAGTTCTTC.

This clonotype was seen a few times. This could be a read error, since a much larger clone is one nucleotide away. The chain is built from TRBV2 and TRBJ1-1, with a weak D call TRBD1 (5 bases). The CDR3 sequence is 14 residues long. The germline CDR1 and CDR2 sequences are SNHLY and FYNNEI. The CDR3 sequence is CASSVEGLGTEASF. CDR3 bases: TGTGCCAGCAGTGTCGAGGGGCTGGGCACTGAAGCTTCCTTT. Together with reference TRBV2 and TRBJ1-1, the CDR3 gives the full variable domain: EPEVTQTPSHQVTQMGQEVILRCVPISNHLYFYWYRQILGQKVEFLVSFYNNEISEKSEIFDDQFSVERPDGSNFTLKIRSTKLEDSAMYFCASSVEGLGTEASFGQGTRLTVV.

This clonotype was recorded many times. The chain couples TRBV11-2 to TRBJ2-7, with TRBD1 matching over 9 bases. The V segment lost 5 bases and the J segment 1 base; nucleotides outside the gene matches: 12. The CDR3 totals 17 residues. Germline CDR1 and CDR2: SGHAT and FQNNGV. The CDR3 DNA is TGTGCCAGCAGCCTGGACCGCGCCGGGACAGGGTCCTACGAGCAGTACTTC. Translated, it gives CASSLDRAGTGSYEQYF.

In its sample, this clonotype was seen many times. V usage is TRBV30 and J usage is TRBJ1-3, with a tentative D call TRBD1 (5 bases). Trimming left V 5 bases short and J 1 base short, with 15 bases between. Germline V gene sequence: CDR1 GTSNPN, CDR2 SVGIG (reference sequence). The CDR3 consists of 15 residues. The CDR3 sequence: CAWGQGHLSGNTIYF. Here the CDR3 DNA reads TGTGCCTGGGGCCAAGGACATTTGTCTGGAAACACCATATATTTT.

A few counts support this clonotype. The chain carries TRBV7-9 and TRBJ1-5; D is unclear. Germline CDR1 and CDR2: SEHNR and FQNEAQ (reference sequence). V lost 4 bases, J lost 2 bases, and 12 bases lay in between. The CDR3 extends over 15 amino acids. CDR3: CASSSEAWRNQPQHF. The DNA for the CDR3 is TGTGCCAGCAGCTCGGAGGCTTGGCGCAATCAGCCCCAGCATTTT.

There are a few counts of this clonotype. The chain employs TRBV2 and TRBJ1-5; 10 nucleotides match TRBD1. In germline, CDR1 is SNHLY, CDR2 FYNNEI. The V segment lost 4 bases and the J segment 2 bases; nucleotides outside the gene matches: 17. The CDR3 is 20 residues long. In DNA form, the CDR3 reads TGTGCCAGCAGTGGTGGAGCAAGGGACAGGGGAGGCTTTGGCAATCAGCCCCAGCATTTT. This gives the protein CASSGGARDRGGFGNQPQHF. The entire variable domain, with the rest obtained from reference TRBV2 and TRBJ1-5, is as follows: EPEVTQTPSHQVTQMGQEVILRCVPISNHLYFYWYRQILGQKVEFLVSFYNNEISEKSEIFDDQFSVERPDGSNFTLKIRSTKLEDSAMYFCASSGGARDRGGFGNQPQHFGDGTRLSIL.

The V and J genes are TRBV6-1 and TRBJ2-1, with 9 bases that match TRBD2. The V gene's germline CDR1 is MNHNS and CDR2 SASEGT. V was clipped by 4 bases and J by 13 bases; unmatched bases: 2. The CDR3 consists of 11 residues. Here the CDR3 reads CASSALAGQFF. The CDR3 nucleotides are TGTGCCAGCAGTGCGCTAGCGGGACAGTTCTTC.

V usage is TRBV12-3 or TRBV12-4 and J usage is TRBJ1-4; 8 bases match TRBD1. J lost 6 bases, V lost 6 bases, and 9 bases had no gene match. The CDR3 spans 15 residues. CDR3 DNA sequence: TGTGCCAGCAGCCTCCCCGGGACAGGTTATGAAAAACTGTTTTTT. It translates to CASSLPGTGYEKLFF.

The chain joins TRBV12-3 or TRBV12-4 to TRBJ1-2; D is undetermined. This CDR3 region has 14 residues. V was trimmed by 3 bases and J by 4 bases, leaving 12 bases between them. The CDR3 loop is CASSFQIPSYGYTF. The CDR3 region has the DNA TGTGCCAGCAGTTTCCAGATACCATCCTATGGCTACACCTTC.

V gene TRBV24-1 combines with J gene TRBJ2-2, with TRBD2 as a possible D gene (5 bases). This CDR3 is built from 14 residues. The V and J ends lost 5 bases and 7 bases respectively, with 13 bases between them. Germline V gene lookup returns CDR1 KGHDR and CDR2 SFDVKD. The CDR3 spells CATSGTSAGGELFF. CDR3 bases: TGTGCCACCAGTGGAACTAGTGCCGGCGGGGAGCTGTTTTTT.

A few counts support this clonotype. This sequence joins TRBV19 and TRBJ1-6; the D is unclear. Germline V CDR1 and CDR2: LNHDA, SQIVND (reference sequence). The CDR3 loop spans 14 amino acids. Trimming shortened V by 5 bases and J by 5 bases, and 10 bases separated the two germline ends. The CDR3 nucleotides read TGTGCCAGTAGTGTGGTCACAGATAATTCACCCCTCCACTTT. Translation gives CASSVVTDNSPLHF.

The chain carries TRBV18 and TRBJ2-6; 10 bases are shared with TRBD1. This CDR3 is 16 amino acids long. Trimming removed 3 bases from V and 3 bases from J; junction bases left unmatched: 2. Germline V gene sequence: CDR1 KGHSH, CDR2 LQKENI. The CDR3 DNA reads TGTGCCAGCTCACCGGACAGGGGGGTTGGGGCCAACGTCCTGACTTTC. Its translation is CASSPDRGVGANVLTF.

This clonotype turned up a few times. V usage is TRBV12-3 or TRBV12-4 and J usage is TRBJ1-6, with TRBD1 as a possible D gene (5 bases). This CDR3 is 15 amino acids long. Trimming stripped 3 bases from V and 6 bases from J, with 12 bases between. The CDR3 DNA reads as TGTGCCAGCAGTTTCGCAGGGACTACTAATTCACCCCTCCACTTT. Translating gives CASSFAGTTNSPLHF.

At least ten counts were recorded for this clonotype. The chain is built from TRBV12-3 or TRBV12-4 and TRBJ2-3, with D perhaps matching TRBD1 (6 bases). There are 15 residues in the CDR3. V was pared by 5 bases and J by 4 bases, with 16 bases between. As DNA, the CDR3 is TGTGCCAGCAGTAATACTCAGGGGCGGGCAGATACGCAGTATTTT. Protein product: CASSNTQGRADTQYF.

This chain joins TRBV7-2 and TRBJ1-5; D is undetermined. The CDR3 is 14 amino acids. Germline V gives CDR1 SGHTA, CDR2 FQGNSA. Trimming took off 5 bases at V and 1 base at J, with 9 bases between the two ends. The CDR3 loop is CASSVRGSNQPQHF. In nucleotides, the CDR3 is TGTGCCAGCAGCGTACGTGGGAGCAATCAGCCCCAGCATTTT.

This clonotype has more than one count but fewer than ten. CDR3 nucleotides: TGTGCTAGTGCCCCGGACGGAAACTATGGCTACACCTTC. Translating gives CASAPDGNYGYTF. The J gene is TRBJ1-2, the V gene TRBV12-5; no reliable D call. This CDR3 has 13 amino acids. Germline CDR1 is LGHNT and CDR2 is FRNRAP. Trimming left V 7 bases short and J 2 bases short, with 11 bases between.

The chain uses TRBV24-1 and TRBJ2-2, with D unresolved. The CDR3 contains 13 residues. V was clipped by 2 bases and J by 6 bases, with 6 bases between them. The germline V gene has CDR1 KGHDR and CDR2 SFDVKD. The CDR3 loop reads CATSDWTSGELFF. The CDR3 coding sequence is TGTGCCACCAGTGATTGGACCTCCGGGGAGCTGTTTTTT.

The chain links TRBV28 to TRBJ2-7, with D perhaps TRBD2 (5 bases). In germline, CDR1 is MDHEN, CDR2 SYDVKM. V was clipped by 6 bases and J by 0 bases, with 15 bases between them. This CDR3 spans 15 amino acids. CDR3 sequence (DNA): TGTGCCAGCAGGAACGGACGGAGGAGCTCCTACGAGCAGTACTTC. Protein sequence: CASRNGRRSSYEQYF.

This clonotype was observed at least ten times. The rearrangement uses TRBV20-1 and TRBJ2-7; 8 bases fit TRBD2. The V and J ends lost 2 bases and 2 bases, in that order; junction bases with no gene match: 2. The germline V gene encodes CDR1 DFQATT and CDR2 SNEGSKA (reference sequence). The CDR3 sequence is 13 residues long. In DNA, the CDR3 is TGCAGTGCTAGACTAGCGGGTGCCTACGAGCAGTACTTC. Protein product: CSARLAGAYEQYF.

This clonotype came up a few times. The CDR3 carries no conserved terminal phenylalanine or tryptophan, so it likely arises from a read error. This rearrangement joins TRBV20-1 to TRBJ1-5, with a weak D call TRBD1 (6 bases). The CDR3 covers 15 residues. Germline loops: CDR1 DFQATT, CDR2 SNEGSKA (reference sequence). Trimming removed 4 bases from V and 5 bases from J, with 18 bases in between. The CDR3 reads CSANFGRGGDQPQHL. The CDR3 region has the DNA TGCAGTGCTAACTTTGGCAGGGGAGGAGATCAGCCCCAGCATCTT.

This clonotype has a count of ten or more. V gene TRBV3-1 combines with J gene TRBJ2-2; D is perhaps TRBD2 (5 bases). V shed 0 bases and J shed 4 bases, with 12 bases lying between them. The CDR3 is 16 amino acids. The V gene's germline CDR1 is LGHDT and CDR2 YNNKEL (reference sequence). In nucleotides, the CDR3 is TGTGCCAGCAGCCAAGAATCCAGCGGACCCACCGGGGAGCTGTTTTTT. Protein product: CASSQESSGPTGELFF.

This chain connects TRBV20-1 to TRBJ2-3, with TRBD2 matching 12 bases. The V gene's germline CDR1 is DFQATT and CDR2 SNEGSKA (reference sequence). Germline trimming cut 3 bases from V and 8 bases from J; bases unmatched to any gene: 18. The CDR3 is 18 residues long. The CDR3 region is CSASGSWASGGAPATQYF. As DNA, the CDR3 is TGCAGTGCTAGTGGTTCTTGGGCTAGCGGGGGGGCCCCGGCTACGCAGTATTTT.

CDR3 sequence (DNA): TGTGCCAGCAGCTTTAGCGCCGCGGGACAGGGGGGAGCTTTCTTT. Its translation is CASSFSAAGQGGAFF. The V and J genes are TRBV12-3 or TRBV12-4 and TRBJ1-1; 11 bases match TRBD1. There are 15 residues in the CDR3. The V gene end was trimmed by 6 bases and the J gene end by 10 bases; junction bases not matched to a gene: 13.

A few counts support this clonotype. The V gene is TRBV29-1, the J gene TRBJ2-7, with D possibly being TRBD1 (6 bases). V lost 6 bases and J 1 base, leaving 10 bases between the germline ends. The germline CDR1 and CDR2 sequences are SQVTM and ANQGSEA. The CDR3 is 12 amino acids. The CDR3 sequence: CSVTTGSYEQYF. The CDR3 DNA follows: TGCAGCGTGACTACAGGGTCCTACGAGCAGTACTTC.

The chain uses TRBV7-2 and TRBJ1-4; TRBD1 might be the D (5 bases). CDR3 length: 16 residues. V was cut by 5 bases and J by 8 bases, with 21 bases left in between. Germline V gene data show CDR1 as SGHTA and CDR2 as FQGNSA. The CDR3 is CASSTQSPGLGEKLFF. The CDR3 bases are TGTGCCAGCAGCACCCAGTCGCCAGGGTTGGGAGAAAAACTGTTTTTT.

This clonotype was observed many times. This sequence joins TRBV5-1 and TRBJ2-1; 13 nucleotides align to TRBD2. After removal of 7 bases from V and 7 bases from J, the junction contained 8 bases not matched to a gene. Germline lookup yields CDR1 SGHRS and CDR2 YFSETQ. The CDR3 is 15 residues long. The CDR3, as DNA: TGCGCCAGCCGGACTAGCGGGAGTTCGGGGAATGAGCAGTTCTTC. This gives the protein CASRTSGSSGNEQFF.

J is TRBJ2-7 and V is TRBV4-1; 9 nucleotides align to TRBD2. The trim removed 1 base at V and 5 bases at J, leaving 9 bases unmatched. Germline CDR1 is MGHRA and CDR2 is YSYEKL. The CDR3 is made up of 16 amino acids. The chain's CDR3 is CASSQVQTSGSHEQYF. CDR3 coding DNA: TGCGCCAGCAGCCAAGTCCAGACTAGCGGCAGCCACGAGCAGTACTTC.

This clonotype was seen only a few times. The chain employs TRBV7-2 and TRBJ2-5; D not resolved. V dropped 2 bases and J dropped 2 bases, with 9 bases sitting between them. Germline V gene data show CDR1 as SGHTA and CDR2 as FQGNSA. The CDR3 has 14 residues. CDR3 residues: CASSLYTAQETQYF. For the CDR3, the DNA is TGTGCCAGCAGCTTATATACCGCGCAAGAGACCCAGTACTTC.